These 20 T cell receptor beta chains were sequenced from one sample in a study of T-cell reconstitution after alpha-beta-depleted transplantation in children. The library targeted TCRbeta and was prepared with unique molecular identifiers. From the PCR reads, TCRdb called clonotypes with MiXCR, one entry per CDR3 protein. The profile shows about 240,000 distinct CDR3 sequences, more than 10% of them singletons. The material was PBMCs from the stem cell graft donor, obtained from the stem cell graft. Source of these receptors: a human donor who donated a stem cell graft to a child with acute lymphoblastic leukemia.

The chain employs TRBV12-3 or TRBV12-4 and TRBJ2-1; D not certain. Trimming removed 6 bases from V and 5 bases from J, with 17 bases in between. This CDR3 spans 15 amino acids. CDR3 nucleotides: TGTGCCAGCAGATTGCGGACGCGCGGAAACAATGAGCAGTTCTTC. This encodes CASRLRTRGNNEQFF.

At least ten counts were recorded for this clonotype. The CDR3 loop reads CSARESGLIYGYTF. DNA for the CDR3: TGCAGTGCTAGAGAATCGGGCCTGATCTATGGCTACACCTTC. The chain couples TRBV20-1 to TRBJ1-2, with no clear D. V lost 0 bases, J lost 4 bases, and 12 bases lay in between. The CDR3 has 14 amino acids. Per germline, CDR1 DFQATT and CDR2 SNEGSKA (reference sequence).

Many counts were recorded for this clonotype. The chain links TRBV27 to TRBJ1-3, with a tentative D call TRBD1 (6 bases). V was pared by 6 bases and J by 3 bases, with 9 bases between. Per the germline V gene, CDR1 is MNHEY and CDR2 is SMNVEV (reference sequence). The CDR3 totals 13 residues. Here the CDR3 DNA reads TGTGCCAGCAGAGGGGGTAGTGGAAACACCATATATTTT. This translates into CASRGGSGNTIYF.

This clonotype has more than one count but fewer than ten. V is TRBV7-2 and J is TRBJ2-5; TRBD1 aligns across 12 bases. Per germline, CDR1 SGHTA and CDR2 FQGNSA. The trim removed 1 base at V and 5 bases at J, leaving 5 bases unmatched. This CDR3 has 16 amino acids. The CDR3 DNA reads TGTGCCAGCAGCTTAGTGGGACAGGGGGCGAAGGAGACCCAGTACTTC. Amino acids: CASSLVGQGAKETQYF.

A word on this clonotype: A much larger clone differs by one base, so this may be a read error. The chain uses TRBV28 and TRBJ2-1, with D tentatively TRBD2 (5 bases). There are 13 residues in the CDR3. Trimming took off 3 bases at V and 5 bases at J, with 8 bases between the two ends. CDR1 and CDR2 from the germline V gene are MDHEN and SYDVKM. CDR3 residues: CASSLDFDNEQFF. CDR3 nucleotide sequence: TGTGCCAGCAGTTTGGACTTTGACAATGAGCAGTTCTTC.

This clonotype was recorded at least ten times. The chain carries TRBV28 and TRBJ1-2; a weak D match, TRBD1 (6 bases). Per the germline V gene, CDR1 is MDHEN and CDR2 is SYDVKM. V lost 7 bases to trimming and J lost 2 bases, with 14 bases between them. This CDR3 has 14 residues. In nucleotides, the CDR3 is TGTGCCAGCATCAGACAGGACCACAACTATGGCTACACCTTC. Its protein product is CASIRQDHNYGYTF.

This clonotype was seen ten or more times. The chain recombines TRBV6-2 or TRBV6-3 with TRBJ2-3, with D perhaps matching TRBD1 or TRBD2 (6 bases each). Germline loops: CDR1 MNHEY, CDR2 SVGEGT. The V end was cut by 0 bases, the J end by 1 base, with 11 bases between. The CDR3 is made up of 16 amino acids. CDR3 nucleotides: TGTGCCAGCAGTTACTCGTGGGGGGCCGGCACAGATACGCAGTATTTT. This sequence encodes CASSYSWGAGTDTQYF.

CDR3 in DNA: TGTGCCAGCACCTTGGGACTAGCGCGGAGCTCCTACAATGAGCAGTTCTTC. Protein sequence: CASTLGLARSSYNEQFF. V and J are TRBV7-9 and TRBJ2-1; 10 bases agree with TRBD2. The trim removed 7 bases at V and 0 bases at J, leaving 9 bases unmatched. There are 17 residues in the CDR3. The germline V gene encodes CDR1 SEHNR and CDR2 FQNEAQ (reference sequence).

This rearrangement joins TRBV2 to TRBJ2-3, with no clear D. Germline assignment: CDR1 SNHLY and CDR2 FYNNEI. V was pared by 7 bases and J by 0 bases, with 5 bases between. The CDR3 loop spans 12 amino acids. The CDR3 loop reads CASTQSTDTQYF. In DNA form, the CDR3 reads TGTGCCAGCACGCAGAGCACAGATACGCAGTATTTT.

This clonotype came up a few times. V usage is TRBV23-1 and J usage is TRBJ2-1, with TRBD2 matching 10 bases. TRBV23-1 is given ORF status, its function remaining uncertain. The ends lost 2 bases at V and 9 bases at J; junction bases unmatched: 13. CDR3 length: 17 residues. The CDR3 protein is CASSQPWRQREGSEQFF. Here the CDR3 DNA reads TGCGCCAGCAGTCAACCTTGGAGGCAGCGGGAGGGGAGTGAGCAGTTCTTC.

This clonotype was detected many times. The V gene is TRBV4-3, the J gene TRBJ1-2; D unclear. The CDR3 covers 13 residues. V was trimmed by 0 bases and J by 2 bases, leaving 4 bases between them. CDR1 and CDR2 (germline): LGHNA, YSLEER. CDR3 amino acids: CASSQDSNYGYTF. DNA for the CDR3: TGCGCCAGCAGCCAAGATTCGAACTATGGCTACACCTTC.

At least ten counts were recorded for this clonotype. V gene TRBV6-5 combines with J gene TRBJ2-7; 7 bases map to TRBD1. Germline lookup yields CDR1 MNHEY and CDR2 SVGAGI. The CDR3 loop spans 15 amino acids. Trimming at V came to 0 bases and at J to 5 bases, leaving 7 bases not matched to a gene. In DNA form, the CDR3 reads TGTGCCAGCAGTTACTCCTTGGACAGGTACCACGAGCAGTACTTC. Protein: CASSYSLDRYHEQYF.

This clonotype has at least ten counts. This chain joins TRBV25-1 and TRBJ2-4; 8 nucleotides line up with TRBD1. In germline, CDR1 is MGHDK, CDR2 SYGVNS. The CDR3 length is 15 residues. J lost 7 bases, V lost 4 bases, and 9 bases had no gene match. Written as DNA, the CDR3 is TGTGCCAGCAGTGCCAGGACAGGGAATGGGAACATTCAGTACTTC. Its protein is CASSARTGNGNIQYF.

This clonotype was counted a few times. This chain joins TRBV29-1 and TRBJ2-3, with D perhaps assigned TRBD1 or TRBD2 (6 bases each). The CDR3 sequence is 13 residues long. Deletions cut 4 bases from V and 4 bases from J, with 12 bases between. The germline V gene has CDR1 SQVTM and CDR2 ANQGSEA. The CDR3 DNA reads as TGCAGCGTTGTAGGGGGGCTGGCAGATACGCAGTATTTT. Encoded protein: CSVVGGLADTQYF.

This clonotype was detected ten times or more. The rearrangement uses TRBV7-2 and TRBJ2-5; no reliable D call. The CDR3 length is 15 residues. V was pared by 4 bases and J by 5 bases, with 17 bases between. Per germline, CDR1 SGHTA and CDR2 FQGNSA. The CDR3 region has the DNA TGTGCCAGCAGCTCCCGCGCGGCGGAAAGGGAGACCCAGTACTTC. Translating gives CASSSRAAERETQYF. Variable domain in full (rest from reference TRBV7-2 and TRBJ2-5): GAGVSQSPSNKVTEKGKDVELRCDPISGHTALYWYRQSLGQGLEFLIYFQGNSAPDKSGLPSDRFSAERTGGSVSTLTIQRTQQEDSAVYLCASSSRAAERETQYFGPGTRLLVL.

This clonotype was seen repeatedly, ten times or more. The CDR3 is CSARDPDRRYEQYF. CDR3 bases: TGCAGTGCTAGAGATCCGGACAGGAGATACGAGCAGTACTTC. This chain uses TRBV20-1 with TRBJ2-7, with 7 bases matching TRBD1. Unmatched junction bases numbered 6, after V lost 0 bases and J lost 4 bases. The CDR3 loop spans 14 amino acids. Germline loops: CDR1 DFQATT, CDR2 SNEGSKA (reference sequence).

This clonotype was seen many times. This chain links TRBV29-1 with TRBJ2-7, with 9 bases aligning to TRBD1. The junction had 5 bases not matched to a gene; V was cut back by 4 bases and J by 7 bases. This CDR3 is 12 amino acids long. The germline V gene encodes CDR1 SQVTM and CDR2 ANQGSEA. CDR3 loop: CSVGGQGREQYF. Here the CDR3 DNA reads TGCAGCGTTGGGGGACAGGGACGAGAGCAGTACTTC.

This clonotype was counted ten times or more. The V and J genes are TRBV5-1 and TRBJ2-7; D may be TRBD2 (7 bases). This CDR3 spans 14 amino acids. Trimming removed 7 bases from V and 7 bases from J, with 21 bases in between. The germline V gene has CDR1 SGHRS and CDR2 YFSETQ. CDR3 in amino acids: CASAAQGGVGEQYF. Written as DNA, the CDR3 is TGCGCCAGCGCCGCACAGGGAGGGGTCGGTGAGCAGTACTTC. The variable domain in full, with the rest retrieved from reference TRBV5-1 and TRBJ2-7, is KAGVTQTPRYLIKTRGQQVTLSCSPISGHRSVSWYQQTPGQGLQFLFEYFSETQRNKGNFPGRFSGRQFSNSRSEMNVSTLELGDSALYLCASAAQGGVGEQYFGPGTRLTVT.

This clonotype appeared many times. The chain is built from TRBV29-1 and TRBJ2-7; either TRBD1 or TRBD2 may supply D (7 bases each). The CDR3 extends over 18 amino acids. CDR1 SQVTM and CDR2 ANQGSEA come from the germline V gene. Trimming left V 2 bases short and J 1 base short, with 24 bases between. CDR3 protein: CSVEFWRPGGARSYEQYF. The CDR3 DNA reads as TGCAGCGTTGAATTCTGGCGACCAGGGGGGGCACGGTCCTACGAGCAGTACTTC.

This clonotype was observed many times. The rearrangement uses TRBV6-5 and TRBJ1-3; the D gene is possibly TRBD1 (6 bases). This CDR3 spans 16 amino acids. V was clipped by 3 bases and J by 2 bases, with 14 bases between them. In germline, CDR1 is MNHEY, CDR2 SVGAGI. In DNA form, the CDR3 reads TGTGCCAGCAGTTATTTGGGGGCGATCCCTGGAAACACCATATATTTT. Amino acids: CASSYLGAIPGNTIYF.